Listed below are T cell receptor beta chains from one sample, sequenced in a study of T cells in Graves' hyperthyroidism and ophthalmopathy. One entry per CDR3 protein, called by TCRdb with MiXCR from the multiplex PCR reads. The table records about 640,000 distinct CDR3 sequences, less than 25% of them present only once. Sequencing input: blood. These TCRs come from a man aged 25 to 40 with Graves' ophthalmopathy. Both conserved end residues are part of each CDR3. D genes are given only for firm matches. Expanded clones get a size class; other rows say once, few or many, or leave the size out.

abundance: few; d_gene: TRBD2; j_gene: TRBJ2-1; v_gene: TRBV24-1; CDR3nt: TGTGCCACCAGTGACACCGGGACTAGCTCCTACAATGAGCAGTTCTTC; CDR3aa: CATSDTGTSSYNEQFF
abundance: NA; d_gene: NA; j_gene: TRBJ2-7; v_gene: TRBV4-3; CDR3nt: TGCGCCAGCAGCCAAGATTCGGGGGCCGATCAGTACGAGCAGTACTTC; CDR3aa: CASSQDSGADQYEQYF
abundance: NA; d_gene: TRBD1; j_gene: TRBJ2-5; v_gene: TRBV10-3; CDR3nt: TGTGCCACAACCCAACGGGACAGCCAAGAGACCCAGTACTTC; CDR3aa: CATTQRDSQETQYF
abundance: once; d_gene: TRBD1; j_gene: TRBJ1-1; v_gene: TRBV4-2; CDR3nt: TGTGCCAGCAGCCAAGATAGGGGGCGCATGGGGAACACTGAAGCTTTCTTT; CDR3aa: CASSQDRGRMGNTEAFF
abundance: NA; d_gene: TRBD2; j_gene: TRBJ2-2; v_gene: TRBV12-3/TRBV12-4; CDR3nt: TGTGCCAGCAGTTTTGGGGGAGGGCCATCCGGGGAGCTGTCTTTT; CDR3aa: CASSFGGGPSGELSF
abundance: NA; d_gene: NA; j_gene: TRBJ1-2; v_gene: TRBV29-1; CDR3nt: TGCAGCGTTGATCAGGATTTTTATGGCTACACCTTC; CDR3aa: CSVDQDFYGYTF
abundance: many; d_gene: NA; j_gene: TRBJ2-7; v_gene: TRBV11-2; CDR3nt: TGTGCCAGCAGCTTGCCAGCGCCGGTCTACGAGCAGTACTTC; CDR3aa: CASSLPAPVYEQYF
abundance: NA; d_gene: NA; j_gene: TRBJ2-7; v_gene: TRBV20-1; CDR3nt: TGCAGTGCTAGGGGGGTGGCTAGCCGATTTAACGAGCAGTACTTC; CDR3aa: CSARGVASRFNEQYF
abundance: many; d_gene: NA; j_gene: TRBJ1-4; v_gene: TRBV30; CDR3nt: TGTGCCTGGAGTGTACCTCGGGATGAGATGGAAAAACTGTTTTTT; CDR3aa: CAWSVPRDEMEKLFF
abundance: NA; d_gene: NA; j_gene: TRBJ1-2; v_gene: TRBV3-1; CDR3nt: TGTGCCAGCAGGCAAACAGGGTCGGTACGTGGCTACACCTTC; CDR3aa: CASRQTGSVRGYTF
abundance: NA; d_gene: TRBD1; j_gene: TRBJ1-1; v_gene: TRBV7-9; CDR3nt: TGTGCCAGCAGTCGGGACAGATCAGAAGCTTTCTTT; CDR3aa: CASSRDRSEAFF
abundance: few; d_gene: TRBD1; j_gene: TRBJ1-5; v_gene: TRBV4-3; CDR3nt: TGCGCCAGCAGTACCGACAGGGGGATCAATCAGCCCCAGCATTTT; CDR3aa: CASSTDRGINQPQHF
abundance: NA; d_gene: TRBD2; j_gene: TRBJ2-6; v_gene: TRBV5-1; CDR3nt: TGCGCCAGCAGCCGAGCGGGGGGGGCTGGGGCCAACGTCCTGACTTTC; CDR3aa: CASSRAGGAGANVLTF
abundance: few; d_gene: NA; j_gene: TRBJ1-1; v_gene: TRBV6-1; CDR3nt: TGTGCCAGCAGCGAGAGTGCCCTCACTGAAGCTTTCTTT; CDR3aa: CASSESALTEAFF
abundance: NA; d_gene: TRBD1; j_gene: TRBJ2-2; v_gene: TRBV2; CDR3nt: TGTGCCAGCATACAGGGGAATTTTTATGGTTCCGGGGAGCTGTTTTTT; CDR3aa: CASIQGNFYGSGELFF
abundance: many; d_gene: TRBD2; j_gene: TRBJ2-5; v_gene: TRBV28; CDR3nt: TGTGCCAGCAGCAATAGCGGGGGACAAGGGACCCAGTACTTC; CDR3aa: CASSNSGGQGTQYF
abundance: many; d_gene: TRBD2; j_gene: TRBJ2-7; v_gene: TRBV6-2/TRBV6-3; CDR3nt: TGTGCCAGCAGTGCCGGCCTAGCGGGAAAACACGAGCAGTACTTC; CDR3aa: CASSAGLAGKHEQYF
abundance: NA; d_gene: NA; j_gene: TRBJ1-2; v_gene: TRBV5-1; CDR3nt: TGCGCCAGCAGCTTGGCAGGGAAGGTCTATGGCTACACCTTC; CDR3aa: CASSLAGKVYGYTF
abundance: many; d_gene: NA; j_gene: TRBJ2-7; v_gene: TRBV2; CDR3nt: TGTGCCAGCGGTCAGGGGCCCTACGAGCAGTACTTC; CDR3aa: CASGQGPYEQYF
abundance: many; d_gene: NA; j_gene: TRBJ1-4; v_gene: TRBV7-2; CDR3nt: TGTGCCAGCAGCTTTGGGATCCCTTCGGAAAAACTGTTTTTT; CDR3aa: CASSFGIPSEKLFF
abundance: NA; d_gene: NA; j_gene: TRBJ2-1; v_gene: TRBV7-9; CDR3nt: TGTGCCGGACTTGCGGGATCCGGCGACAATGAGCAGTTCTTC; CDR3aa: CAGLAGSGDNEQFF
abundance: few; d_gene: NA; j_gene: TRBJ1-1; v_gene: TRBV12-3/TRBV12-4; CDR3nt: TGTGCCAGCAGTTTAGAGACAGCGATTGAAGCTTTCTTT; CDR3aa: CASSLETAIEAFF
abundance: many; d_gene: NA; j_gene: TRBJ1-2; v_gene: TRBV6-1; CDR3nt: TGTGCCAGCAGTGAAGCGGCCGGAGACTATGGCTACACCTTC; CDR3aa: CASSEAAGDYGYTF
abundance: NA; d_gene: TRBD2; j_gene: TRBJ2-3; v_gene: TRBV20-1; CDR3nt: TGCAGTGCCCCAGCGGGAGCGGCAGATACGCAGTATTTT; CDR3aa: CSAPAGAADTQYF
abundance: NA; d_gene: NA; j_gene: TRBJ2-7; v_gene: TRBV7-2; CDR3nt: TGTGCCAGCAGCTTAGTAGTTGGGGGGATCTCCTACGAGCAGTACTTC; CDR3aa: CASSLVVGGISYEQYF
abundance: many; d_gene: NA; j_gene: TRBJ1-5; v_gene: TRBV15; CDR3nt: TGTGCCACCAGCGGCGGCAGGGCGGGTGGTCAGCCCCAGCATTTT; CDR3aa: CATSGGRAGGQPQHF
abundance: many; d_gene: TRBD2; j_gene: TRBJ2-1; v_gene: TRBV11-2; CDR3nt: TGTGCCAGCAGCTTAACTAGCGGGTCCTACAATGAGCAGTTCTTC; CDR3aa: CASSLTSGSYNEQFF
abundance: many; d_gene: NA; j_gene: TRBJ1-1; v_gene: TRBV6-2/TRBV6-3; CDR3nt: TGTGCCAGCAGTTACCGAGGCAGGAACACTGAAGCTTTCTTT; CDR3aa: CASSYRGRNTEAFF
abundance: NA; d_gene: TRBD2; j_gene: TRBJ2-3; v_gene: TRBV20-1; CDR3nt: TGCAGTGCTCCCACTAGCGGAAGCACAGATACGCAGTATTTT; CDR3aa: CSAPTSGSTDTQYF
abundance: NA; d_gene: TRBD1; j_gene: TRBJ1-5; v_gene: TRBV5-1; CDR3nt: TGCGCCAGCGTTCTAGGGACAGCCGATCAGCCCCAGCATTTT; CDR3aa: CASVLGTADQPQHF
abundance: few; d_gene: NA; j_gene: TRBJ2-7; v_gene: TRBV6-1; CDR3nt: TGTGCCAGCGAACCCGGGAGAGGCTCCTACGAGCAGTACTTC; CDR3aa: CASEPGRGSYEQYF
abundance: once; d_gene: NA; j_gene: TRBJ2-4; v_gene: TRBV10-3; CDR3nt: TGTGCCATCAGTGAGACGTGGGCGACCCTAGCCAAAAACATTCAGTACTTC; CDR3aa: CAISETWATLAKNIQYF
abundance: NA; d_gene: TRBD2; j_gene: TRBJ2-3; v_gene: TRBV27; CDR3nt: TGTGCCAGCAGTTTTCAGGGCGGGGGTGCAGATACGCAGTATTTT; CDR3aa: CASSFQGGGADTQYF
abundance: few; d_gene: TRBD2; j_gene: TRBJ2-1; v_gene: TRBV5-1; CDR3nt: TGCGCCAGCAGCAGGACTAGCGGGAGAGGGAATGAGCAGTTCTTC; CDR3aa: CASSRTSGRGNEQFF
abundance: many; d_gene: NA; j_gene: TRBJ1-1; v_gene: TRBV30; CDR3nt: TGTGCCTGGAGTGCGGGTCAGGGAAGAGAAGCTTTCTTT; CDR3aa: CAWSAGQGREAFF
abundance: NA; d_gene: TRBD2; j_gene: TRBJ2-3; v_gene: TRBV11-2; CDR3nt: TGTGCCAGCAGCTTAGATCGCCTAGCGGGAGTCTCAGATACGCAGTATTTT; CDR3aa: CASSLDRLAGVSDTQYF
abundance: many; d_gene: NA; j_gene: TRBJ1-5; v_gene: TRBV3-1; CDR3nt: TGTGCCAGCAGCCAAGACGGGTTCGGTCAGCCCCAGCATTTT; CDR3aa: CASSQDGFGQPQHF
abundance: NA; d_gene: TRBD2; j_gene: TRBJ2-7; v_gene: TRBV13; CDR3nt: TGTGCCAGCAGGCGGGGCGGGGGGCCCTACGAGCAGTACTTC; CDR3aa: CASRRGGGPYEQYF
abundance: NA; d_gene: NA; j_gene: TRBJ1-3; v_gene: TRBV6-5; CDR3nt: TGTGCCAGCAGTTACCCCCACCGGAGTCTGGACACCATATATTTT; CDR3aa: CASSYPHRSLDTIYF
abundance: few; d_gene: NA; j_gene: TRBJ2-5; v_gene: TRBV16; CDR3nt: TGTGCCAGCAGCCCGGACATTCAAGAGACCCAGTACTTC; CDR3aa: CASSPDIQETQYF